Below, 11 T cell receptor beta chains from the same sample are listed, as sequenced in a study of shared clonotypes between healthy human individuals. Terminally differentiated effector memory CD45RA+ cells were excluded by CCR7 positive selection of CD45RO-negative cells. Produced via immunoSEQ multiplex PCR; TCRdb's table is partial and in-frame only. The table lists 1.5 million to 2.5 million clones, roughly 94% of them singletons. Sequences were obtained from naive CD8+ T cells sorted from blood. The receptors originated from a man aged 18 to 30 in good health.

The chain combines TRBV4-3 with TRBJ1-5; D is ambiguous. Deletions cut 0 bases from V and 4 bases from J, with 7 bases between. The CDR3 is 14 residues long. Germline CDR1 reads LGHNA; CDR2 reads YSLEER. Here the CDR3 reads CASSQDNVNQPQHF. The CDR3 coding sequence is TGCGCCAGCAGCCAAGATAACGTAAATCAGCCCCAGCATTTT.

Worth noting for this clone: Other DNA sequences from this sample encode an identical CDR3 as well. The chain recombines TRBV19 with TRBJ2-7, with 7 bases aligning to TRBD1. The CDR3 is 14 amino acids. Germline assignment: CDR1 LNHDA and CDR2 SQIVND (reference sequence). The V and J ends lost 3 bases and 0 bases, in that order; junction bases with no gene match: 2. The DNA of the CDR3 is TGTGCCAGTAGTATCAGGGGGAGCTCCTACGAGCAGTACTTC. It translates to CASSIRGSSYEQYF.

V and J are TRBV5-1 and TRBJ2-2; D is perhaps TRBD2 (7 bases). Germline CDR1 and CDR2: SGHRS and YFSETQ. The ends were cut back, 4 bases at V and 3 bases at J, with 19 bases in the middle. The CDR3 totals 17 residues. The CDR3 bases are TGCGCCAGCAGCGATCGAGGGGGGGCCGGGGACACCGGGGAGCTGTTTTTT. This sequence encodes CASSDRGGAGDTGELFF. Variable domain in full (rest from reference TRBV5-1 and TRBJ2-2): KAGVTQTPRYLIKTRGQQVTLSCSPISGHRSVSWYQQTPGQGLQFLFEYFSETQRNKGNFPGRFSGRQFSNSRSEMNVSTLELGDSALYLCASSDRGGAGDTGELFFGEGSRLTVL.

This clone was observed once. The chain has TRBV9 and TRBJ2-7; D is possibly TRBD2 (6 bases). CDR3 length: 15 residues. V was trimmed by 0 bases and J by 5 bases, leaving 15 bases between them. CDR1 is SGDLS, CDR2 YYNGEE, per germline. The CDR3 spells CASSVGRLGWNEQYF. In DNA, the CDR3 is TGTGCCAGCAGCGTAGGACGACTAGGGTGGAACGAGCAGTACTTC.

This clone showed up just a few times. The V call is TRBV30, the J call TRBJ2-5; D uncertain. From germline, CDR1 is GTSNPN and CDR2 SVGIG (reference sequence). CDR3 length equals 14 residues. Between the trimmed V and J ends, which lost 2 bases and 1 base, there was a span of 11 bases. CDR3 amino acids: CAWSLAAFQETQYF. The CDR3 DNA follows: TGTGCCTGGAGTCTTGCCGCTTTCCAAGAGACCCAGTACTTC.

Here the CDR3 DNA reads TGTGCCAGCAGGGGGGACTCGGGCGAGCAGTACTTC. This sequence encodes CASRGDSGEQYF. The chain carries TRBV7-6 and TRBJ2-7; perhaps TRBD2 as D (6 bases). V was pared by 6 bases and J by 6 bases, with 12 bases between. Germline values: CDR1 SGHVS, CDR2 FNYEAQ. CDR3 length: 12 amino acids.

The rearrangement joins TRBV6-1 to TRBJ1-4; D gene uncertain. The germline gives CDR1 MNHNS, CDR2 SASEGT. CDR3 length: 13 amino acids. Trimming pared 3 bases from V and 10 bases from J, leaving 12 bases between. The CDR3 nucleotides read TGTGCCAGCAGTGAGACGACATTGAGAAAACTGTTTTTT. Residues: CASSETTLRKLFF.

The chain recombines TRBV29-1 with TRBJ2-7; D gene unclear. V dropped 4 bases and J dropped 1 base, with 8 bases sitting between them. The CDR3 is made up of 12 amino acids. The germline V gene encodes CDR1 SQVTM and CDR2 ANQGSEA. CDR3 residues: CSVVFTSYEQYF. CDR3 nucleotide sequence: TGCAGCGTTGTTTTTACTTCCTACGAGCAGTACTTC.

The rearrangement joins TRBV6-6 to TRBJ2-5; D gene uncertain. This CDR3 comprises 14 residues. V lost 2 bases and J 1 base, leaving 8 bases between the germline ends. In germline, CDR1 is MNHNY, CDR2 SVGAGI (reference sequence). CDR3 coding DNA: TGTGCCAGCAGTTACGAGCCCCTCCAAGAGACCCAGTACTTC. Translation gives CASSYEPLQETQYF.

The chain employs TRBV19 and TRBJ1-4; D not certain. The CDR3 totals 15 residues. V lost 4 bases and J lost 0, with 9 bases in between. Per the germline V gene, CDR1 is LNHDA and CDR2 is SQIVND (reference sequence). CDR3 sequence (DNA): TGTGCCAGTAGTAGCATGGAAACAACTAATGAAAAACTGTTTTTT. Translated, it gives CASSSMETTNEKLFF.

The V call is TRBV7-8, the J call TRBJ1-4, with 9 bases lining up with TRBD1. Germline V gene lookup returns CDR1 SGHVS and CDR2 FQNEAQ. After removal of 4 bases from V and 5 bases from J, the junction contained 8 bases not matched to a gene. The CDR3 has 16 amino acids. The CDR3 loop reads CASSSPGGTGNEKLFF. DNA of the CDR3: TGTGCCAGCAGCTCCCCGGGCGGGACAGGGAATGAAAAACTGTTTTTT.